What follows describes a single T cell receptor (beta chain). Its target is unknown. Time point noted: cycle 4 day 1 (C4D1), after five to seven weeks of nivolumab. Autologous stem cell transplantation was followed by relapse in every patient, and brentuximab vedotin exposure varied. The sample is drawn from a study of PD-1 blockade in classical Hodgkin lymphoma. The data were produced by immunoSEQ multiplex PCR, yet TCRdb's version contains in-frame clones alone and is incomplete. The sample carries 25,000 to 30,000 clones, around three quarters recorded once. The V gene end was trimmed by 8 bases and the J gene end by 4 bases; junction bases not matched to a gene: 5. Germline-derived CDR1 and CDR2 are SGHAT and FQNNGV. The CDR3 is 13 amino acids. Study findings and constraints: Compared with baseline, CD4+ but not CD8+ TCR diversity had risen significantly by C4D1. Initiation of nivolumab under 1 year after ASCT led to exclusion of patients. The repertoire differences lack a defined cause, possibly disease activity or prior therapy. Complete responders started with a diversity level that resembled newly diagnosed patients at baseline.

The sample in question was peripheral blood mononuclear cells (PBMCs), obtained before the fourth cycle of nivolumab. This rearrangement joins TRBV11-2 to TRBJ2-1; 7 nucleotides agree with TRBD1. This receptor was obtained from a human donor with classical Hodgkin lymphoma. This CDR3 is CASAGTAYNEQFF. The CDR3, as DNA: TGTGCCAGCGCCGGGACAGCATACAATGAGCAGTTCTTC.